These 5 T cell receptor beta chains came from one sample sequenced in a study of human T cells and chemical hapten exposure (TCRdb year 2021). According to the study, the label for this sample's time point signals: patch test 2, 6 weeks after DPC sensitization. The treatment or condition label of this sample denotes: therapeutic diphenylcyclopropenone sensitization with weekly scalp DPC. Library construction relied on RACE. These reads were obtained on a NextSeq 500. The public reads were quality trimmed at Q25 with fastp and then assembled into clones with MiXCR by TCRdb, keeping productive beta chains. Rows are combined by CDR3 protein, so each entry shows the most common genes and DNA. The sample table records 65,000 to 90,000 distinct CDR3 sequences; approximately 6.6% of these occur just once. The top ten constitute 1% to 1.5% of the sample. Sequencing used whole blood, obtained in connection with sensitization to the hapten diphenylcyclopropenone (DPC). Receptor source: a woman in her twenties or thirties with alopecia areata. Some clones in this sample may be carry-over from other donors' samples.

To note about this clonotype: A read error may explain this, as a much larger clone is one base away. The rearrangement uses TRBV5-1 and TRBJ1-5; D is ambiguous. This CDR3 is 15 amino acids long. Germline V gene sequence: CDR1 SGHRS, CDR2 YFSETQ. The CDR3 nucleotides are TGCGCCAGCAGCTTGGCCGGGCAGGTTAATCAGCCCAAGCATTTT. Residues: CASSLAGQVNQPKHF. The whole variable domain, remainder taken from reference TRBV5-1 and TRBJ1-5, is KAGVTQTPRYLIKTRGQQVTLSCSPISGHRSVSWYQQTPGQGLQFLFEYFSETQRNKGNFPGRFSGRQFSNSRSEMNVSTLELGDSALYLCASSLAGQVNQPKHFGDGTRLSIL.

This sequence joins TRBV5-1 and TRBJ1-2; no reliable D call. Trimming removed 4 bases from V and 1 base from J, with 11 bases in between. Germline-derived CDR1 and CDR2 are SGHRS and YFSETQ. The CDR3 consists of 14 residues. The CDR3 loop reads CASSPGPGNYGYTF. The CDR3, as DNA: TGCGCCAGCAGCCCCGGACCGGGTAACTATGGCTACACCTTC.

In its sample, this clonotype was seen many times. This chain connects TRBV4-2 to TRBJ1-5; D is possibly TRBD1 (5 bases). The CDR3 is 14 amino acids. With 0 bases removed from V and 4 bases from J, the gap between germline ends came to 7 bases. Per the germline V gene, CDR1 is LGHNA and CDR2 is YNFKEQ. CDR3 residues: CASSQDRVNQPQHF. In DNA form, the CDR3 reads TGTGCCAGCAGCCAAGACAGGGTTAATCAGCCCCAGCATTTT.

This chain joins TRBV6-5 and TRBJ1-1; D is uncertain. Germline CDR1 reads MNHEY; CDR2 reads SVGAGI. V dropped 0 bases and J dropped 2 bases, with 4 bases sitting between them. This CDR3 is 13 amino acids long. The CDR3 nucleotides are TGTGCCAGCAGTTACTCGTCAAACACTGAAGCTTTCTTT. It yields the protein CASSYSSNTEAFF.

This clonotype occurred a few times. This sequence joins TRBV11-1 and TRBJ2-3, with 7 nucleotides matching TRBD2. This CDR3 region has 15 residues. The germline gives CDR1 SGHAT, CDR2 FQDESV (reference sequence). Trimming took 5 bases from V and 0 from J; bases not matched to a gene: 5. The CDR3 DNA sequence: TGTGCCAGCAGCGCCCAGCGGGGCAGCACAGATACGCAGTATTTT. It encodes CASSAQRGSTDTQYF. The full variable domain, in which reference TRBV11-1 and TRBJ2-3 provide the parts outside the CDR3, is EAEVAQSPRYKITEKSQAVAFWCDPISGHATLYWYRQILGQGPELLVQFQDESVVDDSQLPKDRFSAERLKGVDSTLKIQPAELGDSAMYLCASSAQRGSTDTQYFGPGTRLTVL.